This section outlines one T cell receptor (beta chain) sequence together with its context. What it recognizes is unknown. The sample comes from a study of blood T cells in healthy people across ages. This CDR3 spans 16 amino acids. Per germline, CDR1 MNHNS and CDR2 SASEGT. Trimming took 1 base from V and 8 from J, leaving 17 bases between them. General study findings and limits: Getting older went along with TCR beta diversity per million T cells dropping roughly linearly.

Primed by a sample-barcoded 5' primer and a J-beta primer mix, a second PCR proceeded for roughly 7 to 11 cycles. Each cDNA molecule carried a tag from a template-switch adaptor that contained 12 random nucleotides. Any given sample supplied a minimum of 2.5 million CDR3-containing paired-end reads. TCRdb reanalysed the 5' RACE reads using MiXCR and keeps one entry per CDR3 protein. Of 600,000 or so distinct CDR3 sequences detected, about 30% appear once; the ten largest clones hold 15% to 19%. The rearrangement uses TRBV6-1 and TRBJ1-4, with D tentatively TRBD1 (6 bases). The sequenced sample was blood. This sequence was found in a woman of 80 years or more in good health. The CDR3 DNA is TGTGCCAGCAGTGAAGTATCGTGGAAGGGGGTCGAAAAACTGTTTTTT. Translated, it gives CASSEVSWKGVEKLFF.